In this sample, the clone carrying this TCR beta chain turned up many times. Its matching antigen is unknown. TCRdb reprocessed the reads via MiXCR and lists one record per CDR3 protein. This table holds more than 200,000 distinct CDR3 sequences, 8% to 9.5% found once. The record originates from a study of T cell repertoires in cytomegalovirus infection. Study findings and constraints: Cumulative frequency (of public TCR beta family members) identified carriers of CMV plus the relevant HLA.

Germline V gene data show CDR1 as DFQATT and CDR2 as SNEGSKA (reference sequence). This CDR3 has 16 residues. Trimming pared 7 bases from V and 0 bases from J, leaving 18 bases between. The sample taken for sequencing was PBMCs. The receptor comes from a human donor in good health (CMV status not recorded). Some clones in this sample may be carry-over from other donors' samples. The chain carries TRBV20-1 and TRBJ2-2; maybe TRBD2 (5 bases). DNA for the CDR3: TGCAGTGGCCCGTCCGGGGTGGTCACGAACACCGGGGAGCTGTTTTTT. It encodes CSGPSGVVTNTGELFF.